Each of the 27 T cell receptor beta chains below was sequenced from the same sample in a study of blood T cells in healthy people across ages. A J-beta primer mix and a sample-barcoded 5' primer were used in a second PCR of about 6 to 12 cycles. TCRdb recomputed calls from the 5' RACE reads with MiXCR, one row per CDR3 protein. Among about 1.4 million distinct CDR3 sequences listed, 45% to 70% were seen once. Sequencing was performed on blood. All receptors derive from a man aged 18 to 35 in good health.

The chain has TRBV20-1 and TRBJ2-3; 9 bases agree with TRBD2. There are 15 residues in the CDR3. Germline V gene lookup returns CDR1 DFQATT and CDR2 SNEGSKA (reference sequence). After removal of 3 bases from V and 0 bases from J, the junction contained 4 bases not matched to a gene. CDR3 amino acids: CSARAGGPSTDTQYF. The CDR3 bases are TGCAGTGCTAGGGCGGGGGGGCCGAGCACAGATACGCAGTATTTT.

This sequence joins TRBV15 and TRBJ2-2; D might be TRBD1 or TRBD2, each matching 6 bases. The V end lost 4 bases, the J end lost 5 bases, and 26 bases lay between the germline ends. The germline gives CDR1 LNHNV, CDR2 YYDKDF (reference sequence). The CDR3 contains 19 residues. The CDR3 region has the DNA TGTGCCACCAGCACTATCGTGGGGGGCCCGGCGAGAGGTACCGGGGAGCTGTTTTTT. Protein sequence: CATSTIVGGPARGTGELFF.

This chain joins TRBV29-1 and TRBJ2-1; tentative D call: TRBD1 (6 bases). TRBJ2-7 explains the end of the DNA better; the J call may be wrong. The CDR3 spans 14 residues. Germline assignment: CDR1 SQVTM and CDR2 ANQGSEA. The DNA for the CDR3 is TGCAGCGTGGCAACTCAGGGGCCTGGCAATGAGCAGTACTTC. Protein: CSVATQGPGNEQYF.

Only a few counts were recorded for this clonotype. This sequence joins TRBV27 and TRBJ1-1; D is possibly TRBD1 (5 bases). This CDR3 region has 15 residues. The V end lost 5 bases, the J end lost 0 bases, and 13 bases lay between the germline ends. Germline V gene data show CDR1 as MNHEY and CDR2 as SMNVEV (reference sequence). This CDR3 is CASSPSAGLNTEAFF. The CDR3 region has the DNA TGTGCCAGCAGTCCCTCCGCAGGGTTGAACACTGAAGCTTTCTTT.

This sequence joins TRBV15 and TRBJ1-1; no firm D call. Per germline, CDR1 LNHNV and CDR2 YYDKDF (reference sequence). This CDR3 comprises 15 residues. The V gene lost 6 bases and the J gene lost 3 bases, with 17 bases spanning the gap. CDR3 sequence (DNA): TGTGCCACCAGGGCAGGTCGCGTCGATTACACTGAAGCTTTCTTT. It codes for CATRAGRVDYTEAFF.

This clonotype was counted a few times. This sequence joins TRBV25-1 and TRBJ2-2, with D perhaps TRBD1 (6 bases). Germline V lookup: CDR1 MGHDK, CDR2 SYGVNS. The germline V and J ends were trimmed by 4 bases and 4 bases, with 22 bases remaining between them. The length of the CDR3 is 18 residues. The CDR3 region is CASSAPRSGHQITGELFF. The CDR3 bases are TGTGCCAGCAGTGCCCCAAGATCGGGACATCAAATCACCGGGGAGCTGTTTTTT.

There are a few counts of this clonotype. This chain links TRBV9 with TRBJ2-1, with D possibly matching TRBD1 (6 bases). V gave up 4 bases and J gave up 8 bases, with 16 bases separating them. Germline CDR1 reads SGDLS; CDR2 reads YYNGEE. This CDR3 has 14 residues. The CDR3 DNA is TGTGCCAGCAGCCTAATAACAGGGACGGATGAGCAGTTCTTC. Its translation is CASSLITGTDEQFF.

As to this clonotype: One end of the junction fails to match germline, which may point to a read error. The J gene is TRBJ2-1, the V gene TRBV29-1; possible D gene TRBD1, 6 bases. CDR1 and CDR2 (germline): SQVTM, ANQGSEA. The CDR3 spans 10 residues. The DNA for the CDR3 is TGCGGCGTTGACAGGAATGAGCAGTTCTTC. This encodes CGVDRNEQFF.

The rearrangement joins TRBV30 to TRBJ1-2, with TRBD1 as a possible D gene (6 bases). This CDR3 is built from 12 residues. CDR1 GTSNPN and CDR2 SVGIG come from the germline V gene (reference sequence). V lost 4 bases, J lost 4 bases, and 10 bases lay in between. The CDR3 sequence is CAWTTGLYGYTF. In DNA form, the CDR3 reads TGTGCCTGGACTACAGGGCTCTATGGCTACACCTTC.

CDR3 DNA: TGTGCCAGCAGCCGCAATCCTGACAAAACAGAGGGCGAGCAGTACTTC. This codes for CASSRNPDKTEGEQYF. The J gene is TRBJ2-7, the V gene TRBV5-4, with a weak D call TRBD2 (5 bases). The V end was cut by 4 bases, the J end by 6 bases, with 23 bases between. The CDR3 covers 16 residues. Germline values: CDR1 SGHNT, CDR2 YYREEE (reference sequence).

This clonotype appeared many times. CDR3 loop: CASGTHNDYLNSPLHF. Here the CDR3 DNA reads TGTGCCAGCGGGACGCACAACGATTATTTGAATTCACCCCTCCACTTT. The gene calls are TRBV2 and TRBJ1-6; D might be TRBD1 (5 bases). Germline V CDR1 and CDR2: SNHLY, FYNNEI. The CDR3 covers 16 residues. V was shortened by 8 bases and J by 7 bases, with 21 bases between the two germline ends.

V and J are TRBV20-1 and TRBJ2-3, with 11 bases matching TRBD2. CDR3 length: 18 residues. Unmatched junction bases numbered 16, after V lost 8 bases and J lost 0 bases. The germline V gene encodes CDR1 DFQATT and CDR2 SNEGSKA (reference sequence). DNA of the CDR3: TGCAGTACTTTACTAGCGGGAGAGCAATTTACTAGCACAGATACGCAGTATTTT. It encodes CSTLLAGEQFTSTDTQYF.

J is TRBJ2-4 and V is TRBV27; the D gene is possibly TRBD2 (6 bases). The CDR3 runs to 17 residues. V lost 0 bases and J 2 bases, leaving 14 bases between the germline ends. Germline V gene lookup returns CDR1 MNHEY and CDR2 SMNVEV (reference sequence). The CDR3 here is CASSLSRRDSTKNIQYF. In DNA, the CDR3 is TGTGCCAGCAGTTTATCCCGGCGGGACTCGACCAAAAACATTCAGTACTTC.

The V and J genes are TRBV29-1 and TRBJ2-1; 10 bases are a match to TRBD2. The germline gives CDR1 SQVTM, CDR2 ANQGSEA. This CDR3 has 15 residues. Germline trimming cut 7 bases from V and 7 bases from J; bases unmatched to any gene: 13. The DNA for the CDR3 is TGCAGCGGGGGCCCTCTAGCGGGAGTGATGAATGAGCAGTTCTTC. As protein: CSGGPLAGVMNEQFF.

Many counts were recorded for this clonotype. The V and J genes are TRBV14 and TRBJ2-7; D may be TRBD1 or TRBD2 (5 bases each). From germline, CDR1 is SGHDN and CDR2 FVKESK. V gave up 2 bases and J gave up 6 bases, with 11 bases separating them. CDR3 length: 13 amino acids. CDR3 residues: CASSQSPGSEQYF. The CDR3 DNA follows: TGTGCCAGCAGCCAATCTCCAGGGAGCGAGCAGTACTTC.

J is TRBJ2-6 and V is TRBV29-1; tentative D call: TRBD2 (7 bases). Germline CDR1 and CDR2: SQVTM and ANQGSEA. Trimming cost V 0 bases and J 0 bases, with 18 bases left between them. The CDR3 extends over 19 amino acids. The CDR3 sequence: CSVEDLGGAKTSGANVLTF. DNA of the CDR3: TGCAGCGTTGAAGATCTTGGGGGGGCCAAAACCTCTGGGGCCAACGTCCTGACTTTC.

The CDR3 loop is CASSSTRTQANYGYTF. CDR3 nucleotide sequence: TGTGCCAGCAGCTCGACCCGGACGCAAGCTAACTATGGCTACACCTTC. This chain links TRBV7-9 with TRBJ1-2, with D unclear. The CDR3 is 16 residues long. The V gene's germline CDR1 is SEHNR and CDR2 FQNEAQ (reference sequence). Trimming shortened V by 4 bases and J by 0 bases, and 15 bases separated the two germline ends.

The chain combines TRBV15 with TRBJ1-5, with TRBD1 matching over 7 bases. The germline CDR1 and CDR2 sequences are LNHNV and YYDKDF (reference sequence). The CDR3 contains 19 residues. With 4 bases clipped from V and 0 bases from J, the junction kept 15 bases outside the gene matches. CDR3 protein: CATSTPDLTGTDSNQPQHF. The CDR3 nucleotides read TGTGCCACCAGCACCCCGGATTTGACAGGGACAGATAGCAATCAGCCCCAGCATTTT.

The chain joins TRBV19 to TRBJ2-4, with 10 bases that match TRBD1. The better agreement between TRBJ2-5 and the DNA end casts doubt on the J call. CDR1 is LNHDA, CDR2 SQIVND, per germline (reference sequence). CDR3 size: 16 residues. The CDR3 here is CASSIGDRGFQETQYF. Here the CDR3 DNA reads TGTGCCAGTAGTATAGGGGACAGGGGATTCCAAGAGACCCAGTACTTC.

V and J are TRBV6-5 and TRBJ2-6; D unclear. CDR1 and CDR2 (germline): MNHEY, SVGAGI. V was pared by 6 bases and J by 0 bases, with 6 bases between. The CDR3 sequence is 14 residues long. The CDR3 DNA follows: TGTGCCAGCAGGATGGACTCTGGGGCCAACGTCCTGACTTTC. Translating it yields CASRMDSGANVLTF.

The chain couples TRBV12-3 or TRBV12-4 to TRBJ2-3, with 10 positions matching TRBD2. The CDR3 extends over 18 amino acids. The trim removed 8 bases at V and 0 bases at J, leaving 14 bases unmatched. This chain's CDR3 is CASGFSGRYGESTDTQYF. CDR3 coding DNA: TGTGCCAGCGGCTTTAGCGGGAGGTACGGCGAAAGCACAGATACGCAGTATTTT.

V and J are TRBV20-1 and TRBJ1-1, with D tentatively TRBD1 (6 bases). The CDR3 runs to 15 residues. V lost 0 bases to trimming and J lost 8 bases, with 19 bases between them. The germline CDR1 and CDR2 sequences are DFQATT and SNEGSKA (reference sequence). The CDR3 region is CSAREGGGSNSEAFF. The CDR3 DNA reads as TGCAGTGCTAGAGAAGGGGGGGGATCGAATAGCGAAGCTTTCTTT.

The chain links TRBV4-1 to TRBJ2-7, with 7 bases fitting TRBD1. CDR3 length: 18 amino acids. From germline, CDR1 is MGHRA and CDR2 YSYEKL. V was clipped by 5 bases and J by 1 base; unmatched bases: 17. CDR3 sequence: CASSAKEDRTGQSYEQYF. The DNA for the CDR3 is TGCGCCAGCAGCGCCAAAGAAGATCGGACAGGTCAATCCTACGAGCAGTACTTC.

The CDR3 DNA is TGCGCCAGCAGCCCTGGACACAAATACGAGCAGTACTTC. Translated, it gives CASSPGHKYEQYF. The gene calls are TRBV4-1 and TRBJ2-5; possibly TRBD1 for D (5 bases). The DNA end lines up better with TRBJ2-7; the J call may be wrong. The CDR3 extends over 13 amino acids. Germline CDR1 MGHRA, CDR2 YSYEKL.

The chain is built from TRBV11-2 and TRBJ1-6; D call uncertain. The germline V and J ends were trimmed by 0 bases and 10 bases, with 13 bases remaining between them. Germline CDR1 and CDR2: SGHAT and FQNNGV. The CDR3 is 15 amino acids. This CDR3 is CASSLDTVSHSPLHF. CDR3 DNA: TGTGCCAGCAGCTTAGACACTGTAAGCCACTCACCCCTCCACTTT.

The gene calls are TRBV27 and TRBJ2-7; 7 bases are a match to TRBD1. V shed 7 bases and J 2 bases; nucleotides not matched to a gene: 14. Germline V gene data show CDR1 as MNHEY and CDR2 as SMNVEV (reference sequence). The CDR3 length is 16 residues. Written as DNA, the CDR3 is TGTGCCAGCATGGAAACCCTGCAGGGGACAGCCTACGAGCAGTACTTC. Translated: CASMETLQGTAYEQYF.

This rearrangement joins TRBV6-1 to TRBJ1-4, with D hard to call. Germline V gene sequence: CDR1 MNHNS, CDR2 SASEGT. CDR3 length: 16 residues. V lost 3 bases and J 7 bases, leaving 18 bases between the germline ends. The CDR3 region is CASSEGLQAVGEKLFF. The CDR3 nucleotides read TGTGCCAGCAGTGAGGGTCTCCAGGCGGTCGGTGAAAAACTGTTTTTT.